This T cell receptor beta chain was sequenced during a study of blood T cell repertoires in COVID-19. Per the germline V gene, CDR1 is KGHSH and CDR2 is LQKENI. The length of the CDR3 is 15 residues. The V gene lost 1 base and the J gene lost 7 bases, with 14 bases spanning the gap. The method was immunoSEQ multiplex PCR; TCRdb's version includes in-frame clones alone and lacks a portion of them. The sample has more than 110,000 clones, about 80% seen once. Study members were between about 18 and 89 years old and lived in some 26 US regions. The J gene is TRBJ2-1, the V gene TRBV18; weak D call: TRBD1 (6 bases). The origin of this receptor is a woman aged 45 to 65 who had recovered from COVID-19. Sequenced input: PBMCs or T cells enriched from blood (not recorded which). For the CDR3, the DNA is TGTGCCAGCTCACCACGCAGGGGCCGGGCTAATGAGCAGTTCTTC. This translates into CASSPRRGRANEQFF.